The entry that follows covers one T cell receptor beta chain sequence. Its antigen remains unknown. The sample originates from a study of shared clonotypes between healthy human individuals. In the sorted-subset replicate PCRs, roughly 210 ng DNA, 29,000 or so T cell genomes, was used. Profiled with immunoSEQ multiplex PCR; TCRdb holds only in-frame clones, not every one. Here the sample spans a few million clones, more than 90% being singletons. Study outcomes and limitations: Sequencing depth was expected to affect clonotype sharing among donors. The researchers took only blood, and tissue repertoires probably look different.

This receptor was identified in a man younger than 30 in good health. Sequencing was carried out using naive CD4+ T cells sorted from blood. The sample's subset: CD45RA+ positively selected.

Here the CDR3 reads CACLVETQYF. CDR3 sequence (DNA): TGTGCCTGTTTGGTTGAGACCCAGTACTTC. This chain uses TRBV30 with TRBJ2-5, with unresolved D. V was clipped by 6 bases and J by 5 bases, with 7 bases between them. This CDR3 comprises 10 residues. Germline CDR1 GTSNPN, CDR2 SVGIG (reference sequence).